This note documents a single TCR beta chain sequence. The data are from a study of blood T cell repertoires in COVID-19. Study background: Both acute and convalescent COVID-19 samples were obtained from the United States, Italy and Spain. The analysed material was cDNA or gDNA that came from T cells, B-cell-depleted T cells, or PBMCs.

As handled by the study authors: Nucleated cell number was recorded as an estimate derived from reference gene primer amplification. The method was immunoSEQ multiplex PCR; TCRdb's version includes in-frame clones alone and lacks a portion of them. V and J calls and clone size are copied from that table; D and trimming were computed from the DNA. The data show 300,000 to 400,000 clones, 91% seen once. The germline V gene encodes CDR1 SGDLS and CDR2 YYNGEE. This CDR3 spans 15 amino acids. Trimming left V 4 bases short and J 5 bases short, with 15 bases between. This sequence joins TRBV9 and TRBJ1-4; tentatively, D is TRBD1 (5 bases). This sequence was found in a woman aged 18-30 years who had recovered from COVID-19. The sample comprised peripheral blood. The chain's CDR3 is CASSIAGRVNEKLFF. CDR3 nucleotides: TGTGCCAGCAGCATCGCAGGGCGAGTGAATGAAAAACTGTTTTTT.